Sequencing of this T cell receptor beta chain was carried out in a study of blood T cell repertoires in COVID-19. In the original analysis: Quantification of nucleated cells was approximated via reference gene primer amplification. Repertoires were generated with immunoSEQ multiplex PCR, while TCRdb's copy carries only in-frame clones and drops some. D and trimming come from the DNA, and the V and J calls and clone size come from that table. The sample records approximately 93,000 clones, 88% being singletons. CDR3 size: 14 residues. The germline CDR1 and CDR2 sequences are LGHDT and YNNKEL (reference sequence). Trimming shortened V by 5 bases and J by 9 bases, and 14 bases separated the two germline ends.

The rearrangement uses TRBV3-1 (or the pseudogene TRBV3-2) and TRBJ1-6; weak D call: TRBD1 (5 bases). The sequence was collected from a man in his forties or fifties with COVID-19, enrolled during active disease. Material for sequencing was peripheral blood. The CDR3 nucleotides are TGTGCCAGCAGCATCCAGGGCCGGGTTTCACCCCTCCACTTT. It encodes CASSIQGRVSPLHF.